Sequencing of this T cell receptor beta chain was carried out in a study of T cell repertoires in cytomegalovirus infection. Turning to the study itself: Recently identified HLA-C-restricted CMV epitopes were among the peptides used. Through public TCR beta signatures, both CMV infection and matching HLA type were indicated.

Overall study results and limits: The response measured ex vivo was dominated by TCR beta clonotypes (HLA-C-restricted and CMV-specific). Totalled public TCR beta family frequency picked out people who carried CMV plus the relevant HLA.

TCRdb reprocessed the reads via MiXCR and lists one record per CDR3 protein. The repertoire holds hundreds of thousands of distinct CDR3 sequences, with more than 25% as singletons. This clonotype was seen a few times. Its antigen is unknown. Trimming removed 0 bases at V and 8 bases at J, with 11 bases between. CDR3 length: 13 amino acids. The germline gives CDR1 DFQATT, CDR2 SNEGSKA (reference sequence). This receptor was obtained from a human donor in good health (CMV status not recorded). Some clones in this sample may be carry-over from other donors' samples. This rearrangement joins TRBV20-1 to TRBJ2-1; D uncertain. Sequenced here: cultured CD8+ T cells from PBMCs, sampled from culture after CMV antigen stimulation. CDR3 DNA: TGCAGTGCTAGAGAAGCGCCCAAAGATGAGCAGTTCTTC. It encodes CSAREAPKDEQFF.